This TCR beta chain is from a study of cytomegalovirus exposure and HLA in healthy donors. The V and J ends lost 2 bases and 4 bases respectively, with 9 bases between them. The CDR3 is 13 amino acids. Looked up from germline, CDR1 is SGHRS and CDR2 is YFSETQ. These donors, healthy bone marrow donors, were studied. Primers for the PCR totalled 60 Vbeta and 13 Jbeta. Sequencing used immunoSEQ multiplex PCR; TCRdb keeps in-frame clones, though not all of them. The sample carries 100,000 or so clones, over 70% recorded once. The J gene is TRBJ2-5, the V gene TRBV5-1; perhaps TRBD2 as D (6 bases). The clonotype was recovered from a man aged 25-40 years in good health and CMV-seronegative. Sequenced input: PBMCs. The CDR3 loop is CASSFYGGETQYF. The CDR3 DNA sequence: TGCGCCAGCAGCTTTTACGGGGGAGAGACCCAGTACTTC.